This T cell receptor (beta chain) comes out of a study of T cell responses to AZD1222 COVID-19 vaccine. Study-level findings and limits: Mostly white British, mostly female donors; authors suggested clonal diversity may be underestimated.

The germline gives CDR1 MNHEY, CDR2 SMNVEV (reference sequence). With 3 bases clipped from V and 5 bases from J, the junction kept 8 bases outside the gene matches. The CDR3 runs to 16 residues. Clones were sequenced by immunoSEQ multiplex PCR, and TCRdb holds only the in-frame ones, with some missing. The sample carries 130,000 or so clones, 85% to 90% recorded once. Remarks on this clone: What it binds is unknown.

This TCR was sampled from an adult in good health. Sequenced material: peripheral blood, taken on day 0 of AZD1222 vaccination. The rearrangement uses TRBV27 and TRBJ2-5; 11 nucleotides align to TRBD2. DNA of the CDR3: TGTGCCAGCAGTTTTATCCCGACTAGCGGGACTGAGACCCAGTACTTC. Protein product: CASSFIPTSGTETQYF.